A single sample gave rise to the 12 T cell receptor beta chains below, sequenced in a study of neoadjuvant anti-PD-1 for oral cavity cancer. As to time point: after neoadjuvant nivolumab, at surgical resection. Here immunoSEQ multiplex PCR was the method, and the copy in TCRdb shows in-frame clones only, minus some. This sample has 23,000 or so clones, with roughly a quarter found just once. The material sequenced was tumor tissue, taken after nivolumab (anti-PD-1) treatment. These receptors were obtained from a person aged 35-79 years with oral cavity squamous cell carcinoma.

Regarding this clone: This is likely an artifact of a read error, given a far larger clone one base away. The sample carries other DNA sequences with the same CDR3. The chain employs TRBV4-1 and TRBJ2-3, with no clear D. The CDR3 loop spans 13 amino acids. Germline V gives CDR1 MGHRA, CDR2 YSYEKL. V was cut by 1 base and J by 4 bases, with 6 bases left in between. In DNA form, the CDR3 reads TGCGCCAGCAGCCAAGGGACGGCAGATACGCAGTATTTT. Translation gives CASSQGTADTQYF.

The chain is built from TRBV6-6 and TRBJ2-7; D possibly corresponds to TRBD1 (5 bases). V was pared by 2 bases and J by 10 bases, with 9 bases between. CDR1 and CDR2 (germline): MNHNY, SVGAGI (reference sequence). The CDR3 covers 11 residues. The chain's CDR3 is CASSYQGLQYF. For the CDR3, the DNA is TGTGCCAGCAGTTACCAGGGCCTCCAGTACTTC.

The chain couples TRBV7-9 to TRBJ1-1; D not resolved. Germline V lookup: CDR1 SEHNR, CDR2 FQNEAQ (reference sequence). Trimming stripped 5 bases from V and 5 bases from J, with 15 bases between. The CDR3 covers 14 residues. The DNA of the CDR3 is TGTGCCAGCAGCAAGGACCAACCGAGGACTGAAGCTTTCTTT. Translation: CASSKDQPRTEAFF.

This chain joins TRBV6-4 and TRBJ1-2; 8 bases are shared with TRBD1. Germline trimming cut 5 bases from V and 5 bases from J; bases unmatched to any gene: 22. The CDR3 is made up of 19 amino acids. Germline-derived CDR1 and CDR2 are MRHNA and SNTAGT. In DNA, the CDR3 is TGTGCCAGCAGTACCGAATTAAACGAGGACAGGGCGGAGTTATATGGCTACACCTTC. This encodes CASSTELNEDRAELYGYTF.

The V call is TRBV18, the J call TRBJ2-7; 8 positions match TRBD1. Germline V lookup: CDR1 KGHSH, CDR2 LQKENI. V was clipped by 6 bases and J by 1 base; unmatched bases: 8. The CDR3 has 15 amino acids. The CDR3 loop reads CASSPGGTGSYEQYF. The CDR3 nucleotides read TGTGCCAGCTCCCCGGGTGGGACAGGATCCTACGAGCAGTACTTC.

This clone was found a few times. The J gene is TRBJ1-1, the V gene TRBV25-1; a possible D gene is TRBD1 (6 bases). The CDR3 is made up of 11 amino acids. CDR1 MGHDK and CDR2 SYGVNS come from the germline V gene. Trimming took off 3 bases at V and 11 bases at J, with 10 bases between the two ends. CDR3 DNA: TGTGCCAGCAGTGAGGGACAAAGGGCTTTCTTT. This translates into CASSEGQRAFF. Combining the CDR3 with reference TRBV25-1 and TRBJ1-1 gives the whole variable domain EADIYQTPRYLVIGTGKKITLECSQTMGHDKMYWYQQDPGMELHLIHYSYGVNSTEKGDLSSESTVSRIRTEHFPLTLESARPSHTSQYLCASSEGQRAFFGQGTRLTVV.

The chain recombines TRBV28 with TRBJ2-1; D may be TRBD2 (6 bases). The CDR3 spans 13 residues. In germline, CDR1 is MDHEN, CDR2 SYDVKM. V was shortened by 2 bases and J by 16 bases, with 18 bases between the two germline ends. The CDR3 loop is CASSLGGRRSGFF. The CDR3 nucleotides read TGTGCCAGCAGTTTAGGGGGGAGAAGGAGCGGCTTCTTC. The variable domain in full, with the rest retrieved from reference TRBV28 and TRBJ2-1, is DVKVTQSSRYLVKRTGEKVFLECVQDMDHENMFWYRQDPGLGLRLIYFSYDVKMKEKGDIPEGYSVSREKKERFSLILESASTNQTSMYLCASSLGGRRSGFFGPGTRLTVL.

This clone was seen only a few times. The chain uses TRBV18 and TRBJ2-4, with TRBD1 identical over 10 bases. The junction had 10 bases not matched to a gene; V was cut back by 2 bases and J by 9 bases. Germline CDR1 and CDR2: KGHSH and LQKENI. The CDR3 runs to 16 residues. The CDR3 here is CASSPSSGTGVGIQYF. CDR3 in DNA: TGTGCCAGCTCACCATCATCCGGGACAGGGGTGGGCATTCAGTACTTC.

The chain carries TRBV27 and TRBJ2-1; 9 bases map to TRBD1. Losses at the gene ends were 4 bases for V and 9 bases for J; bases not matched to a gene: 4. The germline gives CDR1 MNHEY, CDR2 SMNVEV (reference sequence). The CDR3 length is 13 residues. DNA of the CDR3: TGTGCCAGCAGTTCACAGGGGGCGAGTGAGCAGTTCTTC. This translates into CASSSQGASEQFF.

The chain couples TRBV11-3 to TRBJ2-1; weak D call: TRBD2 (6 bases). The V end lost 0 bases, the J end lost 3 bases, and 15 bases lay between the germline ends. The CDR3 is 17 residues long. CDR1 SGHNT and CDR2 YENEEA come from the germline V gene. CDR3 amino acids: CASSLDGSGRGYNEQFF. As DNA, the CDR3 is TGTGCCAGCAGCTTAGATGGTTCCGGGAGAGGCTACAATGAGCAGTTCTTC.

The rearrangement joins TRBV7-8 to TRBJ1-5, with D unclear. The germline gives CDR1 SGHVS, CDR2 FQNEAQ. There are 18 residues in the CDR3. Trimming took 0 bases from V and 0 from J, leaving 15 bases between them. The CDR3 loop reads CASSLAFAGGISNQPQHF. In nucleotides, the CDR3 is TGTGCCAGCAGCTTAGCGTTTGCGGGCGGAATTAGCAATCAGCCCCAGCATTTT.

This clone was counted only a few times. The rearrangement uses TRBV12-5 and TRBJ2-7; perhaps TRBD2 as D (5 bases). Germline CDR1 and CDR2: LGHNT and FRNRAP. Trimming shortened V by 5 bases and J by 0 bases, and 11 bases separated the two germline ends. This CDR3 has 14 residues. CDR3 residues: CASGPRGNSYEQYF. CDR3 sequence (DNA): TGTGCTAGTGGTCCACGAGGGAACTCCTACGAGCAGTACTTC.